This T cell receptor (beta chain) appears in the sequencing data of a study of CD8 T cells in ankylosing spondylitis (dated by TCRdb to between 2016 and 2019). General notes on the study: To find TCR variants linked to disease, the study profiled T cell receptor beta repertoires in ankylosing spondylitis patients and healthy donors. The full study cohort comprised 25 ankylosing spondylitis patients and about a hundred healthy donors. Peripheral blood samples were taken, and synovial fluid was additionally collected from ankylosing spondylitis patients.

V is cut back by 4 bases and J by 8 bases, with 8 bases in the junction unmatched. For CDR1 and CDR2, the germline V gene (reference sequence) lists GTSNPN and SVGIG. The CDR3 has 13 amino acids, counting the end cysteine and phenylalanine. The sequence is cut down to CDR3 DNA, 39 bases in frame from base 1. For this clonotype: There is no known antigen for this receptor. No base quality information exists; no much larger clone differs at one position.

The run used an Illumina HiSeq 2500. Quantitative 5'-RACE with molecular barcodes was used to prepare TCR beta libraries. Under the source paper's analysis protocol: A new computational method based on a probabilistic model of VDJ rearrangement was used to identify disease-linked TCR variants. The public reads were quality trimmed at Q25 with fastp and then assembled into clones with MiXCR by TCRdb, keeping productive beta chains. Rows are combined by CDR3 protein, so each entry shows the most common genes and DNA. TCRdb, rather than the study authors, made the V and J calls. The sample yields some 250,000 distinct CDR3 sequences; approximately 9% were counted once. Of the sample, almost 7% is held by the ten largest clones. Here is what the overall study found, with its caveats: The disease-linked clones were reported to be significantly enriched in matched synovial fluid samples from ankylosing spondylitis patients. Some TCR beta motif variants had previously been reported in synovial fluid and blood of reactive arthritis patients, which suggested common disease-initiation mechanisms. A CD8+ phenotype was shown by the disease-linked clones, which were found at relatively low frequencies in peripheral blood. A TCR beta motif of seven or eight highly homologous amino acid variants appeared characteristic of blood from ankylosing spondylitis patients.

The TCR comes from a male donor with ankylosing spondylitis or in good health (not recorded which). The chain is encoded by TRBV30 joined to TRBJ1-1; 9 of the junction bases match TRBD1. Sequenced: blood, either unsorted or a sorted T cell fraction (not recorded which). CDR3 reads: CAWIAGTGQEAFF. In nucleotide form, the sequence is TGTGCCTGGATCGCTGGGACAGGGCAAGAAGCTTTCTTT.